The rows below give T cell receptor beta chains drawn from one sample of a study of cytotoxic CD8 clonotypes in ibrutinib-treated CLL. Generated by immunoSEQ multiplex PCR, the TCRdb table keeps only in-frame clones and is missing some. This table holds 140,000 to 150,000 clones, roughly 76% found once. Sequenced here: PBMCs, sampled after 24 months of ibrutinib treatment. The receptors here all came from a human donor with chronic lymphocytic leukemia. Each CDR3 is given with its conserved first and last residue. D genes are given only for firm matches. Size tells how often a clone was seen (once, few, many) or the class of an expanded clone, and some rows leave it out.

v_gene: TRBV7-9; j_gene: TRBJ1-1; d_gene: NA; abundance: NA; CDR3aa: CASSPGYSTEAFF; CDR3nt: TGTGCCAGCAGCCCAGGGTACTCCACTGAAGCTTTCTTT
v_gene: TRBV21-1; j_gene: TRBJ1-2; d_gene: NA; abundance: NA; CDR3aa: CASSKARAVAYDCGYTF; CDR3nt: NA
v_gene: TRBV11-3; j_gene: TRBJ2-1; d_gene: TRBD2; abundance: NA; CDR3aa: CASSSRLAPNEQFF; CDR3nt: TGTGCCAGCAGCTCCCGACTAGCCCCCAATGAGCAGTTCTTC
v_gene: TRBV4-3; j_gene: TRBJ2-7; d_gene: TRBD2; abundance: NA; CDR3aa: CASSRLAGGPYEQYF; CDR3nt: TGCGCCAGCAGCCGGTTAGCGGGAGGGCCCTACGAGCAGTACTTC
v_gene: TRBV11-2; j_gene: TRBJ2-7; d_gene: NA; abundance: NA; CDR3aa: CASSSQVAVIYEQYF; CDR3nt: TGTGCCAGCAGCTCCCAGGTTGCCGTAATCTACGAGCAGTACTTC
v_gene: TRBV7-3; j_gene: TRBJ1-1; d_gene: TRBD1; abundance: NA; CDR3aa: CASSLPRGGWDRENTEAFF; CDR3nt: TGTGCCAGCAGCTTACCCCGAGGGGGTTGGGACAGGGAGAACACTGAAGCTTTCTTT
v_gene: TRBV11-1; j_gene: TRBJ1-1; d_gene: NA; abundance: NA; CDR3aa: CASSPQAGEAFF; CDR3nt: TGTGCCAGCAGCCCCCAGGCGGGTGAAGCTTTCTTT
v_gene: TRBV10-2; j_gene: TRBJ1-5; d_gene: NA; abundance: NA; CDR3aa: CASSESLGQPQHF; CDR3nt: TGCGCCAGCAGTGAGTCATTGGGGCAGCCCCAGCATTTT
v_gene: TRBV7-9; j_gene: TRBJ2-7; d_gene: TRBD1; abundance: NA; CDR3aa: CASSPGQGPYEQYF; CDR3nt: TGTGCCAGCAGCCCGGGACAGGGCCCCTACGAGCAGTACTTC
v_gene: TRBV21-1; j_gene: TRBJ1-3; d_gene: NA; abundance: NA; CDR3aa: CASSKRGRGAGNTIYF; CDR3nt: TGTGCCAGCAGCAAAAGAGGGCGAGGGGCGGGAAACACCATATATTTT
v_gene: TRBV28; j_gene: TRBJ2-1; d_gene: TRBD1; abundance: NA; CDR3aa: CASSLGTGFNEQFF; CDR3nt: TGTGCCAGCAGTTTAGGGACAGGGTTCAATGAGCAGTTCTTC
v_gene: TRBV11-2; j_gene: TRBJ2-5; d_gene: TRBD1; abundance: NA; CDR3aa: CASRPPGGTGETQYF; CDR3nt: TGTGCCAGCAGACCCCCAGGGGGTACTGGGGAGACCCAGTACTTC
v_gene: TRBV28; j_gene: TRBJ2-5; d_gene: TRBD1; abundance: NA; CDR3aa: CATTGDGWETQYF; CDR3nt: TGTGCCACCACAGGGGATGGATGGGAGACCCAGTACTTC
v_gene: TRBV19; j_gene: TRBJ1-2; d_gene: TRBD1; abundance: NA; CDR3aa: CASSMGDRGPGDYGYTF; CDR3nt: TGTGCCAGTAGTATGGGTGACAGGGGGCCGGGGGACTATGGCTACACCTTC
v_gene: TRBV10-3; j_gene: TRBJ1-2; d_gene: TRBD1; abundance: NA; CDR3aa: CAISHRGWGRDYGYTF; CDR3nt: TGTGCCATCAGCCACAGGGGATGGGGCAGAGACTATGGCTACACCTTC
v_gene: TRBV18; j_gene: TRBJ2-7; d_gene: NA; abundance: once; CDR3aa: CASSPAGAYEQYF; CDR3nt: TGTGCCAGCTCGCCAGCCGGGGCCTACGAGCAGTACTTC
v_gene: TRBV28; j_gene: TRBJ1-4; d_gene: NA; abundance: NA; CDR3aa: CASSLGQWNEKLFF; CDR3nt: TGTGCCAGCAGTTTGGGTCAGTGGAATGAAAAACTGTTTTTT
v_gene: TRBV7-8; j_gene: TRBJ1-2; d_gene: NA; abundance: NA; CDR3aa: CASSHYAAYGYTF; CDR3nt: TGTGCCAGCAGCCATTACGCAGCCTATGGCTACACCTTC
v_gene: TRBV28; j_gene: TRBJ2-2; d_gene: TRBD1; abundance: few; CDR3aa: CASSDWTGGRVGELFF; CDR3nt: TGTGCCAGCAGTGACTGGACAGGGGGGAGGGTCGGGGAGCTGTTTTTT
v_gene: TRBV27; j_gene: TRBJ2-4; d_gene: TRBD1; abundance: NA; CDR3aa: CASSLAYNRGSGNIQYF; CDR3nt: TGTGCCAGCAGTTTAGCCTACAACAGGGGTTCGGGAAACATTCAGTACTTC
v_gene: TRBV19; j_gene: TRBJ1-1; d_gene: NA; abundance: NA; CDR3aa: CASSPAGLGTEAFF; CDR3nt: TGTGCCAGTAGTCCAGCCGGCTTGGGCACTGAAGCTTTCTTT
v_gene: TRBV19; j_gene: TRBJ2-7; d_gene: NA; abundance: NA; CDR3aa: CASSTGGTPPREQYF; CDR3nt: TGTGCCAGTAGTACGGGCGGGACCCCCCCTAGGGAGCAGTACTTC
v_gene: TRBV28; j_gene: TRBJ2-1; d_gene: TRBD2; abundance: once; CDR3aa: CASSPPGTSSHEQFF; CDR3nt: TGTGCCAGCAGTCCCCCCGGGACTAGCAGCCACGAGCAGTTCTTC
v_gene: TRBV4-3; j_gene: TRBJ2-4; d_gene: NA; abundance: few; CDR3aa: CASSQDPGAGAKNIQYF; CDR3nt: TGCGCCAGCAGCCAAGATCCGGGGGCTGGGGCCAAAAACATTCAGTACTTC
v_gene: TRBV4-3; j_gene: TRBJ1-2; d_gene: NA; abundance: NA; CDR3aa: CASSLGLTNYGYTF; CDR3nt: TGCGCCAGCAGCCTCGGGCTAACGAACTATGGCTACACCTTC
v_gene: TRBV4-3; j_gene: TRBJ2-2; d_gene: NA; abundance: NA; CDR3aa: CASSPQSHFNTGELFF; CDR3nt: TGCGCCAGCAGCCCCCAGTCCCATTTCAACACCGGGGAGCTGTTTTTT
v_gene: TRBV4-2; j_gene: TRBJ2-7; d_gene: TRBD1; abundance: once; CDR3aa: CASSQGEGGWRSYEQYF; CDR3nt: TGTGCCAGCAGCCAAGGGGAAGGGGGCTGGAGGTCCTACGAGCAGTACTTC
v_gene: TRBV19; j_gene: TRBJ2-2; d_gene: TRBD2; abundance: NA; CDR3aa: CASTRASGNYGELFF; CDR3nt: TGTGCCAGTACCAGGGCTAGCGGGAATTACGGGGAGCTGTTTTTT
v_gene: TRBV18; j_gene: TRBJ2-3; d_gene: NA; abundance: NA; CDR3aa: CASSLTRSDTQYF; CDR3nt: TGTGCCAGCTCACTCACCCGCTCAGATACGCAGTATTTT
v_gene: TRBV5-1; j_gene: TRBJ2-1; d_gene: TRBD2; abundance: NA; CDR3aa: CASSLFGTSEYNEQFF; CDR3nt: TGCGCCAGCAGCTTGTTTGGGACTAGCGAATACAATGAGCAGTTCTTC
v_gene: TRBV28; j_gene: TRBJ1-6; d_gene: NA; abundance: few; CDR3aa: CASSGSYNSPLHF; CDR3nt: TGTGCCAGCAGTGGCTCCTATAATTCACCCCTCCACTTT
v_gene: TRBV18; j_gene: TRBJ1-5; d_gene: NA; abundance: few; CDR3aa: CASSPSGPMSNQPQHF; CDR3nt: TGTGCCAGCTCACCATCTGGGCCGATGAGCAATCAGCCCCAGCATTTT
v_gene: TRBV5-1; j_gene: TRBJ2-7; d_gene: TRBD2; abundance: NA; CDR3aa: CASSLHLAGMYEQYF; CDR3nt: TGCGCCAGCAGCTTGCATCTAGCGGGGATGTACGAGCAGTACTTC
v_gene: TRBV7-2; j_gene: TRBJ2-7; d_gene: NA; abundance: few; CDR3aa: CASSLVGGEYEQYF; CDR3nt: TGTGCCAGCAGCTTAGTCGGAGGGGAGTACGAGCAGTACTTC
v_gene: TRBV7-2; j_gene: TRBJ2-3; d_gene: TRBD2; abundance: NA; CDR3aa: CASSQLAGTSGYF; CDR3nt: TGTGCCAGCAGCCAACTAGCGGGGACCAGCGGGTATTTT
v_gene: TRBV11-2; j_gene: TRBJ2-7; d_gene: TRBD2; abundance: NA; CDR3aa: CASSLDLTSGGLDYEQYF; CDR3nt: TGTGCCAGCAGCTTAGACCTCACTAGCGGGGGACTTGACTACGAGCAGTACTTC
v_gene: TRBV6-6; j_gene: TRBJ2-7; d_gene: NA; abundance: few; CDR3aa: CATQGGAEQYF; CDR3nt: TGTGCCACCCAAGGGGGGGCCGAGCAGTACTTC
v_gene: TRBV10-3; j_gene: TRBJ2-6; d_gene: TRBD2; abundance: NA; CDR3aa: CAISSHLAGGGANVLTF; CDR3nt: TGTGCCATCAGCTCCCACCTAGCGGGAGGTGGGGCCAACGTCCTGACTTTC
v_gene: TRBV7-7; j_gene: TRBJ2-5; d_gene: NA; abundance: NA; CDR3aa: CASSLGQGILETQYF; CDR3nt: TGTGCCAGCAGCTTAGGCCAGGGGATCTTAGAGACCCAGTACTTC
v_gene: TRBV6-6; j_gene: TRBJ1-5; d_gene: NA; abundance: NA; CDR3aa: CASSYAMSSNQPQHF; CDR3nt: TGTGCCAGCAGTTACGCCATGTCGAGCAATCAGCCCCAGCATTTT
v_gene: TRBV27; j_gene: TRBJ2-7; d_gene: NA; abundance: NA; CDR3aa: CASSVQGAYEQYF; CDR3nt: TGTGCCAGCAGTGTACAGGGCGCCTACGAGCAGTACTTC
v_gene: TRBV10-3; j_gene: TRBJ1-5; d_gene: NA; abundance: NA; CDR3aa: CAISDPQQGINNQPQHF; CDR3nt: TGTGCCATCAGTGACCCCCAACAGGGAATTAACAATCAGCCCCAGCATTTT
v_gene: TRBV28; j_gene: TRBJ2-7; d_gene: NA; abundance: NA; CDR3aa: CASSLAVSGGATYEQYF; CDR3nt: TGTGCCAGCAGTTTAGCGGTTTCGGGCGGGGCGACCTACGAGCAGTACTTC
v_gene: TRBV11-1; j_gene: TRBJ2-3; d_gene: NA; abundance: NA; CDR3aa: CASSPGWSDTQYF; CDR3nt: TGTGCCAGCAGCCCCGGCTGGTCAGATACGCAGTATTTT
v_gene: TRBV5-6; j_gene: TRBJ1-2; d_gene: NA; abundance: NA; CDR3aa: CASSRDFGDAGYTF; CDR3nt: TGTGCCAGCAGCCGGGACTTCGGAGATGCTGGCTACACCTTC